A single sample gave rise to the 32 T cell receptor beta chains below, sequenced in a study of cytomegalovirus exposure and HLA in healthy donors (dated by TCRdb to about 2017). The method was the immunoSEQ multiplex PCR assay. A mixture of 60 forward primers for TCR Vbeta segments and 13 reverse primers for TCR Jbeta segments was used in the multiplex PCR. Not all clones reach the TCRdb copy of this immuneACCESS table, which keeps in-frame sequences only. Checked studies attribute under half of the gap to unresolved V genes and leave the rest unexplained. The sample table shows roughly 80,000 clones, and more than 60% are seen once. Around 10% of the sample is held by the ten biggest clonotypes. Sequences were obtained from PBMCs. These receptors were taken from a male donor in good health and CMV-seropositive.

The chain has TRBV7-8 and TRBJ2-7; weak D call: TRBD1 (5 bases). The V gene's germline CDR1 is SGHVS and CDR2 FQNEAQ. The CDR3 consists of 15 residues. Trimming took off 5 bases at V and 6 bases at J, with 20 bases between the two ends. CDR3 sequence reads: CASSARLGQGGEQYF. The DNA of the CDR3 is TGTGCCAGCAGCGCCCGACTGGGGCAGGGTGGCGAGCAGTACTTC.

Only a few counts were recorded for this clone. V gene TRBV7-8 combines with J gene TRBJ1-1; 9 positions agree with TRBD1. CDR1 is SGHVS and CDR2 is FQNEAQ in the germline V gene. J gave up 1 base and V 0 bases, and 0 bases lay outside the gene matches. CDR3 length: 15 residues. CDR3 residues: CASSLADRGNTEAFF. The CDR3 nucleotides are TGTGCCAGCAGCTTAGCGGACAGGGGGAACACTGAAGCTTTCTTT.

The genes are TRBV6-1 and TRBJ2-3; D is possibly TRBD1 (5 bases). V dropped 2 bases and J dropped 1 base, with 10 bases sitting between them. This CDR3 comprises 15 residues. Germline-derived CDR1 and CDR2 are MNHNS and SASEGT. The CDR3 is CASSEIGAGTDTQYF. CDR3 bases: TGTGCCAGCAGTGAAATAGGGGCTGGCACAGATACGCAGTATTTT.

This chain connects TRBV6-5 to TRBJ1-6; D remains ambiguous. Trimming removed 2 bases from V and 0 bases from J, with 5 bases in between. Germline V gene data show CDR1 as MNHEY and CDR2 as SVGAGI. The CDR3 totals 15 residues. In DNA, the CDR3 is TGTGCCAGCAGTTACGGTAGCTCCTATAATTCACCCCTCCACTTT. Translated: CASSYGSSYNSPLHF.

This clone was seen a few times. The chain uses TRBV7-9 and TRBJ1-1; D perhaps matches TRBD1 (6 bases). V lost 4 bases, J lost 1 base, and 13 bases lay in between. The CDR3 has 15 residues. Germline V gene sequence: CDR1 SEHNR, CDR2 FQNEAQ (reference sequence). In nucleotides, the CDR3 is TGTGCCAGCAGCTCCCTATTGACAGGGAACACTGAAGCTTTCTTT. It is translated as CASSSLLTGNTEAFF.

The V and J genes are TRBV2 and TRBJ1-2, with 11 bases identical to TRBD1. Trimming removed 7 bases from V and 2 bases from J; junction bases left unmatched: 3. The germline CDR1 and CDR2 sequences are SNHLY and FYNNEI. The CDR3 spans 14 residues. CDR3 amino acids: CASTRDRGNYGYTF. CDR3 in DNA: TGTGCCAGCACCCGGGACAGGGGGAACTATGGCTACACCTTC.

This clone was found once. The chain is built from TRBV27 and TRBJ1-4; possibly TRBD1 for D (6 bases). CDR1 and CDR2 (germline): MNHEY, SMNVEV (reference sequence). CDR3 length equals 14 residues. V was clipped by 3 bases and J by 8 bases, with 13 bases between them. The CDR3: CASSLGGLGEKLFF. The CDR3 bases are TGTGCCAGCAGTTTGGGGGGGCTAGGAGAAAAACTGTTTTTT.

This clone was seen a handful of times. This rearrangement joins TRBV11-3 to TRBJ2-5; TRBD1 agrees at 9 bases. Germline CDR1 SGHNT, CDR2 YENEEA. The V gene end was trimmed by 5 bases and the J gene end by 2 bases; junction bases not matched to a gene: 3. This CDR3 contains 14 residues. The CDR3 DNA reads as TGTGCCAGCAGCCGGGACAGGGCTCAAGAGACCCAGTACTTC. It is translated as CASSRDRAQETQYF.

This clone was seen just once. The V call is TRBV5-1, the J call TRBJ2-3; a possible D gene is TRBD2 (5 bases). Germline V gene sequence: CDR1 SGHRS, CDR2 YFSETQ. Deletions cut 0 bases from V and 3 bases from J, with 17 bases between. This CDR3 is built from 17 residues. The CDR3 loop reads CASSLALAGVRTDTQYF. CDR3 nucleotide sequence: TGCGCCAGCAGCTTGGCCTTGGCGGGCGTTCGAACAGATACGCAGTATTTT. The variable domain in full, with the rest retrieved from reference TRBV5-1 and TRBJ2-3, is KAGVTQTPRYLIKTRGQQVTLSCSPISGHRSVSWYQQTPGQGLQFLFEYFSETQRNKGNFPGRFSGRQFSNSRSEMNVSTLELGDSALYLCASSLALAGVRTDTQYFGPGTRLTVL.

The chain links TRBV7-9 to TRBJ2-7; 8 bases fit TRBD1. This CDR3 is 12 amino acids long. V was pared by 5 bases and J by 6 bases, with 3 bases of the junction left unmatched. CDR1 and CDR2 (germline): SEHNR, FQNEAQ (reference sequence). CDR3 protein: CASSMTGAEQYF. In DNA form, the CDR3 reads TGTGCCAGCAGCATGACAGGGGCCGAGCAGTACTTC.

The chain couples TRBV7-8 to TRBJ2-7; 9 bases are a match to TRBD1. Trimming took 0 bases from V and 6 from J; bases not matched to a gene: 9. Germline-derived CDR1 and CDR2 are SGHVS and FQNEAQ. The CDR3 length is 16 residues. The CDR3 DNA follows: TGTGCCAGCAGCTTAGCGTTGAACAGGGGGCGGGGCGAGCAGTACTTC. This codes for CASSLALNRGRGEQYF.

The rearrangement links TRBV5-4 to TRBJ1-3; D is perhaps TRBD1 (5 bases). The CDR3 loop spans 16 amino acids. With 5 bases removed from V and 2 bases from J, the gap between germline ends came to 17 bases. Germline V gene data show CDR1 as SGHNT and CDR2 as YYREEE (reference sequence). CDR3 bases: TGTGCCAGCAGTACCGCCGCAGGGAAGGCTGGAAACACCATATATTTT. Its protein product is CASSTAAGKAGNTIYF.

The V call is TRBV7-2, the J call TRBJ2-1; tentatively, D is TRBD2 (7 bases). The CDR3 is made up of 15 amino acids. Trimming took 0 bases from V and 4 from J, leaving 10 bases between them. Germline CDR1 and CDR2: SGHTA and FQGNSA. Here the CDR3 DNA reads TGTGCCAGCAGCTTAGCGGGGGGGCTGTACAATGAGCAGTTCTTC. Translating gives CASSLAGGLYNEQFF.

The chain joins TRBV5-1 to TRBJ2-5, with 8 bases matching TRBD1. The J call is doubtful: the DNA matches TRBJ2-7 better. Germline CDR1 and CDR2: SGHRS and YFSETQ. CDR3 size: 15 residues. The CDR3: CASSSGQGGPYEQYF. The CDR3 DNA reads as TGCGCCAGCAGCTCCGGACAGGGCGGGCCCTACGAGCAGTACTTC.

The table lists this clone with a few counts. The J gene is TRBJ1-2, the V gene TRBV11-2; 8 bases line up with TRBD1. The CDR3 spans 13 residues. Germline CDR1 and CDR2: SGHAT and FQNNGV. After removal of 1 base from V and 7 bases from J, the junction contained 2 bases not matched to a gene. Written as DNA, the CDR3 is TGTGCCAGCAGCTTAGGACAGGGGATTGGCTACACCTTC. Amino acid sequence: CASSLGQGIGYTF. The variable domain in full, completed from reference TRBV11-2 and TRBJ1-2, reads EAGVAQSPRYKIIEKRQSVAFWCNPISGHATLYWYQQILGQGPKLLIQFQNNGVVDDSQLPKDRFSAERLKGVDSTLKIQPAKLEDSAVYLCASSLGQGIGYTFGSGTRLTVV.

This sequence joins TRBV11-2 and TRBJ2-5, with D unclear. Judging by the DNA end, TRBJ2-7 fits better; the J call may be wrong. CDR1 and CDR2 from the germline V gene are SGHAT and FQNNGV. The CDR3 extends over 12 amino acids. CDR3 nucleotide sequence: TGTGCCAGCAGCTTAACCCCGTACGAGCAGTACTTC. It is translated as CASSLTPYEQYF.

This clone was detected once. This chain connects TRBV5-4 to TRBJ2-1; 13 bases map to TRBD2. Germline V gene data show CDR1 as SGHNT and CDR2 as YYREEE (reference sequence). The V segment lost 7 bases and the J segment 7 bases; nucleotides outside the gene matches: 5. The length of the CDR3 is 14 residues. Here the CDR3 reads CASLTSGGANEQFF. CDR3 nucleotide sequence: TGTGCCAGCCTTACTAGCGGGGGGGCTAATGAGCAGTTCTTC.

The chain joins TRBV9 to TRBJ2-5; 8 bases are a match to TRBD2. The CDR3 is made up of 17 amino acids. Germline V gives CDR1 SGDLS, CDR2 YYNGEE. Trimming took 3 bases from V and 1 from J; bases not matched to a gene: 11. Here the CDR3 DNA reads TGTGCCAGCAGCGCCCCCGGGGCGGGAGGACCCCAAGAGACCCAGTACTTC. This sequence encodes CASSAPGAGGPQETQYF.

This clone was counted between two and nine times. The rearrangement joins TRBV5-1 to TRBJ2-2, with a possible D match to TRBD1 (5 bases). Germline V gives CDR1 SGHRS, CDR2 YFSETQ. Trimming took off 0 bases at V and 5 bases at J, with 11 bases between the two ends. The CDR3 has 15 residues. This CDR3 reads CASSLGTWGTGELFF. CDR3 in DNA: TGCGCCAGCAGCTTGGGGACATGGGGAACCGGGGAGCTGTTTTTT. Full variable domain (outside the CDR3, taken from reference TRBV5-1 and TRBJ2-2): KAGVTQTPRYLIKTRGQQVTLSCSPISGHRSVSWYQQTPGQGLQFLFEYFSETQRNKGNFPGRFSGRQFSNSRSEMNVSTLELGDSALYLCASSLGTWGTGELFFGEGSRLTVL.

V is TRBV19 and J is TRBJ2-7, with 8 bases fitting TRBD2. This CDR3 is 15 amino acids long. Germline-derived CDR1 and CDR2 are LNHDA and SQIVND (reference sequence). V dropped 1 base and J dropped 2; count of bases not matched to a gene: 4. CDR3 sequence reads: CASSIGPAGAYEQYF. CDR3 DNA sequence: TGTGCCAGTAGTATAGGGCCAGCGGGGGCCTACGAGCAGTACTTC.

The chain has TRBV28 and TRBJ2-7, with 9 bases matching TRBD1. The V gene's germline CDR1 is MDHEN and CDR2 SYDVKM. Trimming removed 7 bases from V and 3 bases from J; junction bases left unmatched: 10. This CDR3 is 15 amino acids long. The CDR3 here is CASNTPGQGRYEQYF. The CDR3 DNA reads TGTGCCAGCAATACTCCGGGACAGGGCCGCTACGAGCAGTACTTC.

The J gene is TRBJ2-7, the V gene TRBV28, with a possible D match to TRBD1 (6 bases). The germline gives CDR1 MDHEN, CDR2 SYDVKM. Trimming left V 5 bases short and J 0 bases short, with 14 bases between. The CDR3 sequence is 15 residues long. This chain's CDR3 is CASSLSETGSYEQYF. The CDR3 DNA sequence: TGTGCCAGCAGTCTCTCCGAGACAGGCTCCTACGAGCAGTACTTC.

This clone was counted a few times. The rearrangement joins TRBV5-6 to TRBJ2-5; tentative D call: TRBD1 (5 bases). The J call may not be correct, given that the DNA end is closer to TRBJ2-7. From germline, CDR1 is SGHDT and CDR2 YYEEEE. The CDR3 totals 14 residues. The CDR3 protein is CASSLGQIAYEQYF. CDR3 DNA: TGTGCCAGCAGCTTGGGACAGATAGCCTACGAGCAGTACTTC.

This chain joins TRBV19 and TRBJ2-7, with 8 bases aligning to TRBD2. The CDR3 extends over 16 amino acids. The ends lost 5 bases at V and 2 bases at J; junction bases unmatched: 11. Germline V gene sequence: CDR1 LNHDA, CDR2 SQIVND (reference sequence). CDR3 in amino acids: CASSREVSGSPYEQYF. The CDR3 DNA sequence: TGTGCCAGTAGTCGGGAAGTCAGCGGGAGCCCCTACGAGCAGTACTTC.

The chain employs TRBV6-1 and TRBJ1-2; maybe TRBD1 (5 bases). The CDR3 runs 15 residues. Germline V gives CDR1 MNHNS, CDR2 SASEGT. V dropped 2 bases and J dropped 5 bases, with 15 bases sitting between them. For the CDR3, the DNA is TGTGCCAGCAGTGAAAAGGAGGGGTCCCTATATGGCTACACCTTC. Translated, it gives CASSEKEGSLYGYTF.

This chain links TRBV6-5 with TRBJ2-2; perhaps TRBD2 as D (6 bases). This CDR3 region has 15 residues. V lost 6 bases and J lost 4, with 15 bases in between. CDR1 MNHEY and CDR2 SVGAGI come from the germline V gene. The CDR3 DNA is TGTGCCAGCAGCTTGTTGGAGGGACGCACCGGGGAGCTGTTTTTT. This translates into CASSLLEGRTGELFF.

This clone counts as medium-sized. The chain has TRBV6-4 and TRBJ2-3; TRBD2 matches at 8 bases. Per germline, CDR1 MRHNA and CDR2 SNTAGT. Trimming removed 0 bases from V and 1 base from J; junction bases left unmatched: 0. This CDR3 is built from 15 residues. The CDR3 here is CASSDSSGGTDTQYF. Here the CDR3 DNA reads TGTGCCAGCAGTGACTCTAGCGGGGGCACAGATACGCAGTATTTT.

The chain is built from TRBV6-5 and TRBJ2-7; D possibly corresponds to TRBD1 (5 bases). The CDR3 length is 14 residues. Per the germline V gene, CDR1 is MNHEY and CDR2 is SVGAGI. V lost 3 bases to trimming and J lost 5 bases, with 14 bases between them. The CDR3 bases are TGTGCCAGCAGTTATGGTAGGGGTGGTCACGAGCAGTACTTC. Its protein product is CASSYGRGGHEQYF.

J is TRBJ2-7 and V is TRBV10-3; D might be TRBD1 (6 bases). The V gene lost 10 bases and the J gene lost 7 bases, with 23 bases spanning the gap. CDR3 length equals 14 residues. Germline loops: CDR1 ENHRY, CDR2 SYGVKD. The DNA of the CDR3 is TGTGCCAGCAATTCGTTGGGGGCCTCGGGTGAGCAGTACTTC. Protein product: CASNSLGASGEQYF.

V usage is TRBV5-1 and J usage is TRBJ1-1, with 9 nucleotides matching TRBD1. With V trimmed by 1 base and J by 5 bases, 6 bases remained unmatched. This CDR3 has 15 residues. Germline V CDR1 and CDR2: SGHRS, YFSETQ. The CDR3 region is CASSLTGGVTTEAFF. CDR3 nucleotides: TGCGCCAGCAGCTTGACAGGGGGCGTAACTACTGAAGCTTTCTTT.

Concerning this clone itself: Sequence at one end of the junction differs from germline and may be a read error. V usage is TRBV4-1 and J usage is TRBJ1-3; D gene unclear. The germline V gene encodes CDR1 MGHRA and CDR2 YSYEKL. The CDR3 is 11 residues long. The CDR3 region is CASSSRNTIYF. Written as DNA, the CDR3 is TGCGCCAGCAGCTCTCGAAACACCATATATTTT.

The V gene is TRBV4-2, the J gene TRBJ1-5, with D perhaps matching TRBD1 (5 bases). Germline V CDR1 and CDR2: LGHNA, YNFKEQ. This CDR3 contains 15 residues. Between the trimmed V and J ends, which lost 1 base and 3 bases, there was a span of 10 bases. This CDR3 reads CASSQVLGDNQPQHF. The CDR3 DNA reads TGTGCCAGCAGCCAAGTATTAGGGGACAATCAGCCCCAGCATTTT.